The clone carrying this TCR beta chain appeared many times. The CDR3 has 14 amino acids. With 8 bases removed from V and 1 base from J, the gap between germline ends came to 15 bases. CDR1 MNHEY and CDR2 SMNVEV come from the germline V gene (reference sequence). One entry per CDR3 protein, called by TCRdb with MiXCR from the RT-PCR reads. This table has about 170,000 distinct CDR3 sequences, around 12% appearing once. The sample comes from a study of response to subunit inactivated influenza vaccine. Another study also made use of these data, one on T cells expressing NK-cell markers. That work adds: 5'RACE template switching with UMIs generated TCR beta cDNA. Obtained from sorted CD3+CD56+NKG2C+, CD3+CD56+NKG2C- and CD3+CD56-NKG2C+ T cells were the TCR beta repertoires. Seven donors tested HCMV-seropositive and one tested seronegative among the eight sequenced. Dominant NKG2C+ clonotypes were found to form about 1.0-7.5% of CD8+ T cells in over five donors. Dominance of the CD3+CD56-NKG2C+ fraction by these clonotypes also held in several donors.

The source is a man between 50 and 59 years old who received an inactivated influenza vaccine. The sample was CD8+ T cells sorted from PBMCs, taken 11 to 12 days after vaccination. The chain recombines TRBV27 with TRBJ2-7; D is unclear. The CDR3 DNA follows: TGTGCCAGCTATGCCTGGGGAAGATCCTACGAGCAGTACTTC. Its protein product is CASYAWGRSYEQYF.